These 20 T cell receptor beta chains were sequenced from one sample in a study of blood T cell repertoires in COVID-19 (dated by TCRdb to 2018 to 2020). Preparation of the library involved the immunoSEQ multiplex PCR assay. The table comes from immuneACCESS by way of TCRdb, which keeps in-frame sequences with V and J called. Part of the clones is missing from these tables; in studies checked, under half for an unresolved V gene and the rest for unknown reasons. This sample has about 120,000 clones in its table, and around 91% of those were observed once. The top ten constitute 3.5% to 4% of the sample. Sequenced input: peripheral blood. Receptor source: a woman aged 60-75 years with COVID-19, enrolled during active disease.

The chain links TRBV5-1 to TRBJ1-1; TRBD1 is a possible D gene (5 bases). The CDR3 has 12 amino acids. V was pared by 3 bases and J by 10 bases, with 13 bases between. Per the germline V gene, CDR1 is SGHRS and CDR2 is YFSETQ. The DNA for the CDR3 is TGCGCCAGCAGCTCCTCAGGGTCGGGAGCTTTCTTT. This gives the protein CASSSSGSGAFF. The whole variable domain, filled in from reference TRBV5-1 and TRBJ1-1, reads KAGVTQTPRYLIKTRGQQVTLSCSPISGHRSVSWYQQTPGQGLQFLFEYFSETQRNKGNFPGRFSGRQFSNSRSEMNVSTLELGDSALYLCASSSSGSGAFFGQGTRLTVV.

This chain connects TRBV11-2 to TRBJ2-1, with 9 positions matching TRBD1. In germline, CDR1 is SGHAT, CDR2 FQNNGV. Unmatched junction bases numbered 4, after V lost 6 bases and J lost 1 base. CDR3 length equals 15 residues. CDR3 coding DNA: TGTGCCAGCAGTAACAGGGGGCTTTCCTACAATGAGCAGTTCTTC. Its protein is CASSNRGLSYNEQFF.

This clone was counted only a few times. In the same sample, other DNA sequences code for this CDR3. The chain has TRBV9 and TRBJ1-1; D possibly corresponds to TRBD1 (6 bases). This CDR3 comprises 13 residues. Deletions cut 1 base from V and 4 bases from J, with 8 bases between. CDR1 SGDLS and CDR2 YYNGEE come from the germline V gene. This CDR3 reads CASSVTGTTEAFF. CDR3 nucleotides: TGTGCCAGCAGCGTAACAGGGACCACTGAAGCTTTCTTT.

This sequence joins TRBV27 and TRBJ1-4; 7 nucleotides line up with TRBD1. The germline V gene encodes CDR1 MNHEY and CDR2 SMNVEV (reference sequence). The V gene end was trimmed by 4 bases and the J gene end by 8 bases; junction bases not matched to a gene: 13. This CDR3 has 16 amino acids. The DNA for the CDR3 is TGTGCCAGCAGTTCGGGGACGACAGGGAGTGTGGAAAAACTGTTTTTT. Protein product: CASSSGTTGSVEKLFF.

The rearrangement joins TRBV18 to TRBJ1-3, with D uncertain. Germline V CDR1 and CDR2: KGHSH, LQKENI. The CDR3 consists of 17 residues. V was pared by 0 bases and J by 0 bases, with 12 bases between. CDR3 nucleotides: TGTGCCAGCTCACCACCGGGCAGCCTTTTCTCTGGAAACACCATATATTTT. This codes for CASSPPGSLFSGNTIYF.

The chain combines TRBV7-9 with TRBJ2-7; 7 positions agree with TRBD1. With 1 base clipped from V and 3 bases from J, the junction kept 3 bases outside the gene matches. Per germline, CDR1 SEHNR and CDR2 FQNEAQ (reference sequence). The length of the CDR3 is 14 residues. The DNA for the CDR3 is TGTGCCAGCAGCTTAGGGGGACAGATCTACGAGCAGTACTTC. It encodes CASSLGGQIYEQYF.

This chain links TRBV14 with TRBJ2-3; D remains ambiguous. The CDR3 totals 15 residues. The ends were cut back, 3 bases at V and 2 bases at J, with 12 bases in the middle. Germline V gene data show CDR1 as SGHDN and CDR2 as FVKESK. In DNA, the CDR3 is TGTGCCAGCAGCCAGGTCTTAGCTCCCACAGATACGCAGTATTTT. Protein sequence: CASSQVLAPTDTQYF.

In DNA form, the CDR3 reads TGTGCCGTTCAGGGGTCCCGCGCCGGGGAGCTGTTTTTT. Translating it yields CAVQGSRAGELFF. The V call is TRBV6-5, the J call TRBJ2-2, with D perhaps matching TRBD1 (6 bases). V dropped 11 bases and J dropped 6 bases, with 16 bases sitting between them. There are 13 residues in the CDR3. Looked up from germline, CDR1 is MNHEY and CDR2 is SVGAGI.

This chain connects TRBV4-3 to TRBJ1-6, with 9 bases that match TRBD1. The CDR3 sequence is 14 residues long. Germline CDR1 is LGHNA and CDR2 is YSLEER. After removal of 3 bases from V and 9 bases from J, the junction contained 3 bases not matched to a gene. DNA for the CDR3: TGCGCCAGCAGCCAGGGACAGGGTCTTTCACCCCTCCACTTT. This codes for CASSQGQGLSPLHF.

This sequence joins TRBV6-5 and TRBJ1-5; TRBD1 matches at 8 bases. This CDR3 region has 13 residues. Germline CDR1 and CDR2: MNHEY and SVGAGI. The J segment lost 4 bases and the V segment lost 10 bases, leaving 6 bases of the junction unmatched. The CDR3 loop is CAISRQGNQPQHF. In DNA, the CDR3 is TGTGCCATCTCTCGACAGGGGAATCAGCCCCAGCATTTT.

CDR3 sequence: CASSLGYATGPVAGYTF. CDR3 DNA: TGTGCCAGCAGCTTGGGGTACGCAACAGGGCCGGTTGCCGGCTACACCTTC. The chain joins TRBV5-5 to TRBJ1-2; TRBD1 is a possible D gene (6 bases). Germline CDR1 is SGHKS and CDR2 is YYEKEE (reference sequence). The CDR3 extends over 17 amino acids. V dropped 0 bases and J dropped 8 bases, with 23 bases sitting between them.

The rearrangement links TRBV15 to TRBJ1-3, with a possible D match to TRBD1 (6 bases). The CDR3 is 16 residues long. Trimming removed 0 bases at V and 0 bases at J, with 9 bases between. The germline CDR1 and CDR2 sequences are LNHNV and YYDKDF (reference sequence). The CDR3 loop is CATSRDWTVSGNTIYF. The DNA of the CDR3 is TGTGCCACCAGCAGAGATTGGACAGTCTCTGGAAACACCATATATTTT.

The J gene is TRBJ1-5, the V gene TRBV6-2 or TRBV6-3; D is ambiguous. Germline CDR1 is MNHEY and CDR2 is SVGEGT. Trimming left V 3 bases short and J 1 base short, with 7 bases between. The length of the CDR3 is 14 residues. The CDR3 sequence is CASSYSGSNQPQHF. Here the CDR3 DNA reads TGTGCCAGCAGTTATTCGGGGAGCAATCAGCCCCAGCATTTT.

The chain links TRBV13 to TRBJ1-2; 7 bases align to TRBD1. Germline-derived CDR1 and CDR2 are PRHDT and FYEKMQ (reference sequence). J was trimmed by 1 base and V by 3 bases; bases with no gene match: 5. The CDR3 is 15 residues long. CDR3 loop: CASSFRDSVNYGYTF. CDR3 in DNA: TGTGCCAGCAGCTTCAGGGACAGCGTTAACTATGGCTACACCTTC. Variable domain in full (rest from reference TRBV13 and TRBJ1-2): AAGVIQSPRHLIKEKRETATLKCYPIPRHDTVYWYQQGPGQDPQFLISFYEKMQSDKGSIPDRFSAQQFSDYHSELNMSSLELGDSALYFCASSFRDSVNYGYTFGSGTRLTVV.

The CDR3 DNA reads as TGCGCCAGCAGCTTGGCCGAGAAGAACACTGAAGCTTTCTTT. Residues: CASSLAEKNTEAFF. The chain recombines TRBV5-1 with TRBJ1-1; D is ambiguous. In germline, CDR1 is SGHRS, CDR2 YFSETQ. This CDR3 is built from 14 residues. The V end lost 0 bases, the J end lost 1 base, and 7 bases lay between the germline ends.

The sample holds one count of this clone. This rearrangement joins TRBV7-8 to TRBJ2-7, with 11 bases that match TRBD2. This CDR3 has 15 amino acids. V dropped 6 bases and J dropped 5; count of bases not matched to a gene: 9. Germline CDR1 is SGHVS and CDR2 is FQNEAQ. This CDR3 reads CASSTSGGAGDEQYF. In DNA, the CDR3 is TGTGCCAGCAGTACTAGCGGGGGTGCTGGGGACGAGCAGTACTTC. The variable domain in full, with the rest retrieved from reference TRBV7-8 and TRBJ2-7, is GAGVSQSPRYKVAKRGQDVALRCDPISGHVSLFWYQQALGQGPEFLTYFQNEAQLDKSGLPSDRFFAERPEGSVSTLKIQRTQQEDSAVYLCASSTSGGAGDEQYFGPGTRLTVT.

In its sample, this clone was seen a few times. This sequence joins TRBV7-9 and TRBJ1-2; tentative D call: TRBD1 (5 bases). Germline assignment: CDR1 SEHNR and CDR2 FQNEAQ (reference sequence). Trimming left V 3 bases short and J 8 bases short, with 10 bases between. The CDR3 runs 12 residues. CDR3 protein: CASSLEEGGYTF. DNA for the CDR3: TGTGCCAGCAGCTTGGAGGAGGGGGGCTACACCTTC. The entire variable domain, with the rest obtained from reference TRBV7-9 and TRBJ1-2, is as follows: DTGVSQNPRHKITKRGQNVTFRCDPISEHNRLYWYRQTLGQGPEFLTYFQNEAQLEKSRLLSDRFSAERPKGSFSTLEIQRTEQGDSAMYLCASSLEEGGYTFGSGTRLTVV.

Note on this clone: Other DNA sequences within the sample encode an identical CDR3. The rearrangement links TRBV7-2 to TRBJ2-3, with 8 nucleotides matching TRBD1. The CDR3 contains 14 residues. The germline V gene encodes CDR1 SGHTA and CDR2 FQGNSA. With V trimmed by 5 bases and J by 3 bases, 4 bases remained unmatched. The CDR3 DNA reads as TGTGCCAGCAGCCTAACAGGGGGGACAGATACGCAGTATTTT. The encoded protein is CASSLTGGTDTQYF.

This rearrangement joins TRBV6-2 or TRBV6-3 to TRBJ1-2; D may be TRBD1 (5 bases). The CDR3 is made up of 14 amino acids. The ends were cut back, 4 bases at V and 4 bases at J, with 13 bases in the middle. From germline, CDR1 is MNHEY and CDR2 SVGEGT. The CDR3 loop reads CASSSGTKAYGYTF. CDR3 nucleotide sequence: TGTGCCAGCAGTTCCGGGACTAAGGCCTATGGCTACACCTTC.

The gene calls are TRBV18 and TRBJ1-5; 8 bases map to TRBD1. The CDR3 totals 17 residues. Per the germline V gene, CDR1 is KGHSH and CDR2 is LQKENI. The J segment lost 0 bases and the V segment lost 3 bases, leaving 7 bases of the junction unmatched. The CDR3 region is CASSPGQERYSNQPQHF. CDR3 nucleotide sequence: TGTGCCAGCTCACCGGGACAGGAGAGGTATAGCAATCAGCCCCAGCATTTT.